Listed below are T cell receptor beta chains from one sample, sequenced in a study of OX40 agonist ivuxolimab in advanced cancers. Clones were read by immunoSEQ multiplex PCR, and TCRdb kept only the in-frame ones, dropping some. The profile covers 40,000 to 45,000 clones, with about 88% appearing a single time and 13% taken by the ten largest. This specimen was CD4+ or CD8+ T cells sorted from blood, taken in a trial of the OX40 agonist ivuxolimab. The receptors stem from an adult with an advanced solid tumor such as melanoma, head and neck, liver or kidney cancer. CDR3s include the opening cysteine and the closing phenylalanine or tryptophan. A D gene is named only where the DNA matches it firmly. Clone sizes are given selectively: once, few, many, or a class where the clone is expanded.

v_gene	j_gene	len	d_gene	abundance	CDR3nt	CDR3aa
TRBV7-9	TRBJ2-2	14	.	.	TGTGCCAGCAGCTCCCTGGGAGGTGCCGGGGAGCTGTTTTTT	CASSSLGGAGELFF
TRBV11-2	TRBJ1-2	16	.	.	TGTGCCAGCAGCTTAGATACGTTTTGGTCAGAGGGTGGCTACACCTTC	CASSLDTFWSEGGYTF
TRBV30	TRBJ2-3	15	TRBD2	.	TGTGCCTGGAGGGAGGGGCAGGGAGGGACAGATACGCAGTATTTT	CAWREGQGGTDTQYF
TRBV6-6	TRBJ2-7	16	.	.	TGTGCCAGCAGTTACCCTGGCCGGGGACCTCTAGGCGAGCAGTACTTC	CASSYPGRGPLGEQYF
TRBV9	TRBJ1-2	10	.	few	TGTGCCAGCAGCTTCTATGGCTACACCTTC	CASSFYGYTF
TRBV7-8	TRBJ2-7	14	TRBD2	.	TGTGCCAGCAGCATTAGCGGGAGTAGATACGAGCAGTACTTC	CASSISGSRYEQYF
TRBV7-8	TRBJ2-2	12	.	once	TGTGCCAGCAGCGGGAACACCGGGGAGCTGTTTTTT	CASSGNTGELFF
TRBV7-3	TRBJ2-2	14	.	.	TGTGCCAGCAGCTTAGGCACTGTCACCGGGGAGCTGTTTTTT	CASSLGTVTGELFF
TRBV28	TRBJ1-1	13	.	.	TGTGCCAGCAGACACGGCCTGAACACTGAAGCTTTCTTT	CASRHGLNTEAFF
TRBV2	TRBJ2-2	15	TRBD2	.	TGTGCCAGCAGTGGGTGGCGGGAGGCCATCAGGGAGCTGTTTTTT	CASSGWREAIRELFF
TRBV5-5	TRBJ2-1	13	.	.	TGTGCCAGCAGCCACGGACAAAACAATGAGCAGTTCTTC	CASSHGQNNEQFF
TRBV7-6	TRBJ2-7	13	.	.	TGTGCCAGCAGCTCGGGTCCTCATTACGAGCAGTACTTC	CASSSGPHYEQYF
TRBV5-1	TRBJ2-2	16	TRBD1	few	TGCGCCAGCAGCACGGGACAGGGGATAAGGACCGGGGAGCTGTTTTTT	CASSTGQGIRTGELFF
TRBV6-1	TRBJ1-4	15	.	.	TGTGCCAGCAGTGAAGTCGGCCAGAGGAATGAAAAACTGTTTTTT	CASSEVGQRNEKLFF
TRBV6-5	TRBJ1-3	15	.	few	TGTGCCAGCAGTTACGCCGGGAGCTCTGGAAACACCATATATTTT	CASSYAGSSGNTIYF
TRBV28	TRBJ2-3	14	TRBD2	.	TGTGCCAGCAGTTTAACTAGCGGGAGGGTCGCGCAGTATTTT	CASSLTSGRVAQYF
TRBV4-1	TRBJ2-5	14	.	.	TGCGCCAGCAGACCCGTTCCAAGGGATGAGGCCCAGTACTTC	CASRPVPRDEAQYF
TRBV5-4	TRBJ2-7	15	TRBD1	.	TGTGCCAGCAGCCCCCGGGGACAGGGTACCTACGAGCAGTACTTC	CASSPRGQGTYEQYF
TRBV19	TRBJ2-3	16	TRBD2	.	TGTGCCAGTACCCCGCTAGCGGGAGTTGGTACAGATACGCAGTATTTT	CASTPLAGVGTDTQYF
TRBV6-6	TRBJ1-3	16	.	.	TGTGCCAGCAGCCCCAGTACCATGAATTCTGGAAACACCATATATTTT	CASSPSTMNSGNTIYF
TRBV6-5	TRBJ1-6	15	TRBD1	.	TGTGCCAGCAGGACGAGGGGACAGGGTGCCTGGCCCCTCCACTTT	CASRTRGQGAWPLHF
TRBV5-1	TRBJ2-5	13	TRBD2	.	TGCGCCAGCAGTACGCTAGCGGAGAGAGAGCAGTACTTC	CASSTLAEREQYF
TRBV28	TRBJ2-7	14	.	.	TGTGCCAGCACCAAACCGCGGGGATCCTACGAGCAGTACTTC	CASTKPRGSYEQYF
TRBV15	TRBJ2-2	16	.	.	TGTGCCACCAGCAGAGTCAATGGGGCTTTGACCGGGGAGCTGTTTTTT	CATSRVNGALTGELFF
TRBV19	TRBJ2-5	14	.	.	TGTGCCAGTAGTATAGATCGCTACCAAGAGACCCAGTACTTC	CASSIDRYQETQYF
TRBV27	TRBJ2-7	12	.	once	TGTGCCAGCGCCGGGACAACCTACGAGCAGTACTTC	CASAGTTYEQYF
TRBV7-3	TRBJ1-1	15	.	medium-sized	TGTGCCAGCAGCTTCACCCGGGCCCTGAACACTGAAGCTTTCTTT	CASSFTRALNTEAFF
TRBV5-1	TRBJ1-2	14	.	few	TGCGCCAGCAGCTTGAAGGGGGAACAAGATGGCTACACCTTC	CASSLKGEQDGYTF
TRBV9	TRBJ1-4	15	.	.	TGTGCCAGCAGCAGAAGGGGTTATCCCCAAGAAAAACTGTTTTTT	CASSRRGYPQEKLFF
TRBV18	TRBJ2-1	16	.	.	TGTGCCAGCTCACCATCGGGGCTAGCGAGGAACAATGAGCAGTTCTTC	CASSPSGLARNNEQFF
TRBV7-8	TRBJ2-1	15	TRBD2	.	TGTGCCAGCAGCTTAACCAGCGGGGGAGACAATGAGCAGTTCTTC	CASSLTSGGDNEQFF
TRBV11-2	TRBJ2-7	15	.	once	TGTGCCAGCAGCTTCTTACGGGACACGCCCTACGAGCAGTACTTC	CASSFLRDTPYEQYF
TRBV29-1	TRBJ2-5	11	.	.	TGCAGCGGTGCCGGTCGAGAGACCCAGTACTTC	CSGAGRETQYF
TRBV11-2	TRBJ2-7	14	TRBD1	.	TGTGCCAGCAGTTATGGGACAGGGAGCTACGAGCAGTACTTC	CASSYGTGSYEQYF
TRBV6-5	TRBJ2-1	14	TRBD2	.	TGTGCCAGCAGTAACCTAGCGGGAGACAATGAGCAGTTCTTC	CASSNLAGDNEQFF
TRBV18	TRBJ2-7	14	.	.	TGTGCCAGCTCACCTCGGACGGTTACCTACGAGCAGTACTTC	CASSPRTVTYEQYF
TRBV6-4	TRBJ2-1	13	.	.	TGTGCCAGCAGTGACTCAGGTCTAGGTGAGCAGTTCTTC	CASSDSGLGEQFF
TRBV19	TRBJ2-1	13	TRBD2	.	TGTGCCAGCCGGGGGGAAACCTACAATGAGCAGTTCTTC	CASRGETYNEQFF
TRBV7-9	TRBJ2-1	16	.	once	TGTGCCAGCAGCTTAGGAGTCCTTGGCCCCTACAATGAGCAGTTCTTC	CASSLGVLGPYNEQFF
TRBV19	TRBJ1-1	16	.	.	TGTGCCAGTAGTTCTCAAGGGGTCCATATGAACACTGAAGCTTTCTTT	CASSSQGVHMNTEAFF
TRBV4-2	TRBJ2-5	15	TRBD2	few	TGTGCCAGCAGCCAAGATCGGGAGGGCCAAGAGACCCAGTACTTC	CASSQDREGQETQYF
TRBV14	TRBJ1-1	16	.	.	TGTGCCAGCAGCCGGCCAGGCTGGGGCCGTGACACTGAAGCTTTCTTT	CASSRPGWGRDTEAFF
TRBV29-1	TRBJ1-1	11	.	.	TGCAGCGTTGAACGACATAGACAAGCTTTCTTT	CSVERHRQAFF
TRBV5-4	TRBJ2-1	16	.	.	TGTGCCAGCAGAAAACCCGGGACACACTCCTACAATGAGCAGTTCTTC	CASRKPGTHSYNEQFF
TRBV28	TRBJ1-1	11	.	.	TGTGCCAGCAGTTCCTTAAGTCGGTCTTTCTTT	CASSSLSRSFF
TRBV2	TRBJ2-1	16	.	.	TGTGCCAGCAGTGAAGGTTGGCAGGGCGTCTACAATGAGCAGTTCTTC	CASSEGWQGVYNEQFF
TRBV6-1	TRBJ1-2	14	TRBD1	.	TGTGCCAGCACCACGGGACAGGGGTTATATGGCTACACCTTC	CASTTGQGLYGYTF
TRBV6-4	TRBJ2-2	18	TRBD2	.	TGTGCCAGCAGTGTCCGCCTTGGGGCGGGAGGTGAAACCGGGGAGCTGTTTTTT	CASSVRLGAGGETGELFF
TRBV6-5	TRBJ2-3	12	.	few	TGTGCCAGCAGGTCTCGAACAGATACGCAGTATTTT	CASRSRTDTQYF
TRBV18	TRBJ2-1	15	TRBD2	.	TGTGCCAGCTCACCAACTAGCGGGAGGGGGAATGAGCAGTTCTTC	CASSPTSGRGNEQFF
TRBV28	TRBJ2-7	14	.	.	TGTGCCAGCAGTTTAGAGGGGTTAGGGCCCGAGCAGTACTTC	CASSLEGLGPEQYF
TRBV12-5	TRBJ2-2	15	.	.	TGTGCTAGTGGCGACGCGGGTAGGAACGCCGGGGAGCTGTTTTTT	CASGDAGRNAGELFF
TRBV6-5	TRBJ2-1	14	.	.	TGTGCCAGCAGTTCCCTGGACTATCTCAATGAGCAGTTCTTC	CASSSLDYLNEQFF